This TCR beta chain was sequenced in a study of CD8+ T cells in alopecia areata. Study outcomes and limitations: Researchers say the link of baseline CD8+ expansion to response remains uncertain, with one nonresponder. Clonality in lesional scalp, especially alopecia totalis/universalis, exceeded that of normal scalp. Tofacitinib significantly lowered scalp clonality and expanded CD8+ clones among the top 100.

V shed 5 bases and J 0 bases; nucleotides not matched to a gene: 5. Germline values: CDR1 MNHEY, CDR2 SMNVEV (reference sequence). CDR3 length: 15 amino acids. Treatment given: oral pan-JAK inhibitor, 5-10 mg twice daily. Lesional scalp punch biopsies and peripheral blood came from alopecia areata patients. This clone was seen a single time. Its matching antigen is unknown. Extraction and reverse transcription of RNA yielded cDNA as the sequencing template. Assay: immunoSEQ multiplex PCR; the TCRdb copy retains only in-frame clones and omits some. The sample records about 140,000 clones, 65% to 90% being singletons.

The TCR sequence derives from a human donor with alopecia areata. The material sequenced was CD8+ T cells sorted from blood, taken at week 4, from a patient treated with tofacitinib. This sequence joins TRBV27 and TRBJ2-3; 7 bases are shared with TRBD2. The CDR3 loop reads CASSLTSASTDTQYF. The CDR3 DNA reads as TGTGCCAGCAGTCTCACTAGCGCTAGCACAGATACGCAGTATTTT.